This TCR beta chain was retrieved from a study of T-cell reconstitution after alpha-beta-depleted transplantation in children (dated by TCRdb to 2016 to 2018). Regarding the study in general: The study quantitatively tracked T-cell immune reconstitution after TCRalphabeta/CD19-depleted allogeneic hematopoietic cell transplantation in children using TCR repertoire profiling. What the research found in general, with its limitations: The apparently early recovery of alphabetaT-cell counts about two months after transplant reportedly depended on only several hundred rapidly expanded clones that came from non-depleted graft cells. Hyperexpanded clone frequencies declined over subsequent months; after one year, T-cell counts and TCRbeta diversity were mostly attributed to newly produced T cells. In some patients, high TCRbeta diversity at day 60 was attributed to recipient T cells and intrathymic progenitors that had survived conditioning.

Libraries were built with PCR. Sequenced on an Illumina HiSeq 2500. TCR libraries were prepared with molecular barcoding, using unique molecular identifiers to normalize TCRbeta repertoire quantification. The raw public reads went through TCRdb reprocessing: fastp at Q25, MiXCR clone calling, in-frame beta chains kept. Each entry is one CDR3 protein sequence, shown with its most common DNA and genes. Counted in this sample were around 450,000 distinct CDR3 sequences; approximately 42% of them appeared once. 27% of the sample is taken by the ten largest. The CDR3 runs 15 residues from the cysteine to the phenylalanine. The DNA shown is the 45-base CDR3, in frame from base 1. Trimming takes 4 bases off V and 2 bases off J; junction bases not matched to a gene: 7. From a lookup of the germline V gene, CDR1 and CDR2 are SQVTM and ANQGSEA. In light of the paper, this sample's treatment or condition label describes: allogeneic hematopoietic cell transplantation with graft depleted of TCRalphabeta T cells and CD19 B cells. The transplant recipients were children given TCRalphabeta/CD19-depleted allogeneic hematopoietic cell grafts.

This clonotype was counted between two and nine times. Its antigen remains undetermined. Nothing much larger sits one base from this clone, and base qualities are not available. Here the sequenced sample was PBMCs, taken before TCRalphabeta/CD19-depleted stem cell transplant. This TCR derives from a girl between 2 and 10 years old with aplastic anemia, due to receive a stem cell transplant. This sequence uses TRBV29-1 and TRBJ2-2; the central 7 bases match TRBD2. The CDR3 region has the sequence CSVVRGSLNTGELFF. The DNA sequence is TGCAGCGTTGTCCGCGGGAGCTTAAACACCGGGGAGCTGTTTTTT.